This TCR beta chain is from a study of PD-1 blockade in mismatch repair-deficient tumors. Clones were sequenced by immunoSEQ multiplex PCR, and TCRdb holds only the in-frame ones, with some missing. This sample has over 100,000 clones, with roughly 80% found just once. There are 11 residues in the CDR3. Trimming removed 5 bases at V and 10 bases at J, with 9 bases between. CDR1 and CDR2 (germline): MNHNY, SVGAGI (reference sequence). Source: peripheral blood, taken 60 weeks after starting pembrolizumab. The chain employs TRBV6-6 and TRBJ2-1; a possible D gene is TRBD2 (5 bases). This TCR derives from an adult with mismatch repair-deficient cancer. CDR3 nucleotide sequence: TGTGCCAGCAGTGTACTAGGGGAGCAGTTCTTC. Its protein product is CASSVLGEQFF.